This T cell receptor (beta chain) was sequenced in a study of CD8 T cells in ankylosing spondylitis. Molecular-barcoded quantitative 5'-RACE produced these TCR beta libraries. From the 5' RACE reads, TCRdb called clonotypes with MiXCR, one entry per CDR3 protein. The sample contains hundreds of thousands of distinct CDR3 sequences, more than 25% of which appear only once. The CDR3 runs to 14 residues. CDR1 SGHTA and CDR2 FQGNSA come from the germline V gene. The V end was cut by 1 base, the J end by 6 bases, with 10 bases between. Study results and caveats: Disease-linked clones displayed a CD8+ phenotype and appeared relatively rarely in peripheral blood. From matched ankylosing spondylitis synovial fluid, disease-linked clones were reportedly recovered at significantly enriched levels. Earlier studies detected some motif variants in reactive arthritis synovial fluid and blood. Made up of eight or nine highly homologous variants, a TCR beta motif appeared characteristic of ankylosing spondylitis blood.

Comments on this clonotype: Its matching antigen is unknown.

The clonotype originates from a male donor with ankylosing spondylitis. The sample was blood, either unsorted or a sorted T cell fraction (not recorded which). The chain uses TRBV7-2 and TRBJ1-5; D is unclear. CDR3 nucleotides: TGTGCCAGCAGCTTAGTGGGGTTTGGTCAGCCCCAGCATTTT. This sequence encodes CASSLVGFGQPQHF.